This T cell receptor beta chain derives from a study of tumor and adjacent non-tumor tissue in lung cancer. Study at large: The cohort had about 12 adenocarcinoma, a couple of squamous cell and 1 small cell patients. Aged about 30 to 76 years, patients included under 13 men and roughly 5 women with stage I to III disease.

The CDR3 consists of 15 residues. Germline V gene data show CDR1 as LGHNA and CDR2 as YNFKEQ. RNA was extracted from bulk tissue without any cell sorting. Study-level results: Tumor tissue had significantly higher TCR diversity than normal lung. Shorter survival was associated with higher TCR diversity in tumors.

About this clonotype itself: Its antigen remains unknown. In this CDR3 the conserved last residue, phenylalanine or tryptophan, is missing, so a read error is likely.

The library came from three nested PCR rounds adapted from ARM-PCR protocols. TCRdb re-called the multiplex PCR reads with MiXCR, one entry per CDR3 protein. The repertoire includes about 200,000 distinct CDR3 sequences, around 70% of them detected once, and around 25% sits in the top ten. This rearrangement joins TRBV4-2 to TRBJ2-3; 9 nucleotides line up with TRBD2. This TCR was sampled from a man aged 55 to 70 with non-small cell lung cancer. Sequencing input: lung tumor tissue. CDR3 loop: CASSNSGGGSDTQYS. DNA for the CDR3: TGTGCTAGCAGCAATAGCGGGGGCGGATCAGATACGCAGTATTCT.